This T cell receptor (beta chain) stems from a study of T cell repertoires in cytomegalovirus infection. Study results and caveats: HLA-C-restricted CMV clonotypes gave the most frequent clonotype in two of eight donors.

Turning to this clonotype: The antigen remains undetermined.

TCRdb reanalysed the reads using MiXCR and keeps one entry per CDR3 protein. Of 70,000 to 75,000 distinct CDR3 sequences listed, 4% were seen once; the top ten hold about 20%. Sequencing used PBMCs. The receptor was derived from a human donor in good health (CMV status not recorded). Some clones in this sample may be carry-over from other donors' samples.

The CDR3 region is CASSGTASKTQYF. The CDR3 nucleotides read TGTGCCAGCAGTGGCACTGCCTCTAAGACCCAGTACTTC. The chain uses TRBV6-2 or TRBV6-3 and TRBJ2-5; no reliable D call. Germline V gene sequence: CDR1 MNHEY, CDR2 SVGEGT. The CDR3 extends over 13 amino acids. The ends were cut back, 5 bases at V and 6 bases at J, with 13 bases in the middle.